The 5 T cell receptor beta chains reported below all come from one sample, sequenced in a study of T-cell reconstitution after alpha-beta-depleted transplantation in children. A TCRbeta library incorporating unique molecular identifiers was prepared. TCRdb redid the calling of the PCR reads with MiXCR, one entry per CDR3 protein. The table records a few hundred thousand distinct CDR3 sequences, approximately 42% of them present only once. The sequencing used PBMCs, collected before TCRalphabeta/CD19-depleted stem cell transplant. All receptors come from a girl aged 2 to 10 with aplastic anemia, due to receive a stem cell transplant.

This clonotype was counted at least ten times. The rearrangement uses TRBV12-3 or TRBV12-4 and TRBJ2-5; 9 bases match TRBD2. The CDR3 is 15 residues long. Trimming removed 3 bases from V and 5 bases from J; junction bases left unmatched: 7. CDR3 sequence reads: CASSFSPSGMETQYF. As DNA, the CDR3 is TGTGCCAGCAGTTTCTCCCCTAGCGGGATGGAGACCCAGTACTTC.

V and J are TRBV6-1 and TRBJ1-2; D not resolved. Per the germline V gene, CDR1 is MNHNS and CDR2 is SASEGT. The length of the CDR3 is 14 residues. V lost 4 bases and J lost 2, with 11 bases in between. The CDR3 here is CASSVLTENYGYTF. DNA for the CDR3: TGTGCCAGCAGTGTATTGACTGAGAACTATGGCTACACCTTC.

This clonotype occurred many times. The rearrangement joins TRBV7-6 to TRBJ2-1, with D maybe TRBD2 (6 bases). This CDR3 is built from 13 residues. CDR1 and CDR2 (germline): SGHVS, FNYEAQ. V was clipped by 5 bases and J by 7 bases, with 12 bases between them. This CDR3 is CASSRGLSNEQFF. CDR3 bases: TGTGCCAGCAGCCGGGGACTGTCTAATGAGCAGTTCTTC.

This clonotype turned up a few times. This rearrangement joins TRBV6-1 to TRBJ2-3, with D hard to call. The CDR3 extends over 14 amino acids. Germline V gene lookup returns CDR1 MNHNS and CDR2 SASEGT. Trimming took 10 bases from V and 0 from J, leaving 14 bases between them. The CDR3 nucleotides read TGTGCCACCTCTAGGCTGGCAAGCACAGATACGCAGTATTTT. This codes for CATSRLASTDTQYF.

The chain has TRBV20-1 and TRBJ2-5, with 7 bases that match TRBD2. Germline V gene sequence: CDR1 DFQATT, CDR2 SNEGSKA (reference sequence). J lost 5 bases, V lost 5 bases, and 14 bases had no gene match. There are 15 residues in the CDR3. The CDR3 DNA is TGCAGTGCTGACCTTTGGCGGGAGTATGTGGAGACCCAGTACTTC. Residues: CSADLWREYVETQYF.